This TCR beta chain was documented in a study of beta chain features in type 1 diabetes (dated by TCRdb to the late 2010s). In terms of the full investigation: Mean age, gender distribution, total cell number and subset yield were not different between patients and healthy donors. Naive and central memory subsets were obtained from all 30 or so donors, but regulatory and stem cell-like memory subsets were isolated from only 8 patients and about eight healthy donors. The study compared the TCRB repertoires of sorted circulating CD4+ T cell subsets in recently diagnosed type 1 diabetes patients with those in matched healthy donors. Across all samples, almost 110 million sorted cells were examined, and cell number per subset correlated strongly with RNA yield. What the research found in general, with its limitations: Shorter templates might be favored by PCR, yet because patient and control samples were amplified and corrected together, any such skew would affect both groups equally. A moderate but significant shortening of TCRB CDR3 length was observed in type 1 diabetes patients in all four CD4+ subsets. Because cDNA was sequenced instead of genomic DNA, activated cells with high expression could be over-represented, although the groups did not differ in activation or CD3 levels. Because small numbers of individuals were included in the HLA sub-analyses, any influence of HLA type on TCRB rearrangement was left unresolved. Naive, central memory and regulatory TCRB repertoires appeared to be more similar among patients than among healthy donors. At VDJ recombination sites, type 1 diabetes patients had fewer insertions and more deleted nucleotides, which implies abnormalities in thymic rearrangement.

Trimming costs V 2 bases and J 9 bases, and their ends lie 11 bases apart. The CDR3 has 14 amino acids, counting the end cysteine and phenylalanine. Kept here is only the CDR3 DNA, which spans 42 bases and is read in frame from base 1. CDR1 and CDR2 (SGHVS, FQNEAQ) derive from the germline V gene. Each donor gave one peripheral blood draw, averaging approximately 0.12 L, which was collected into heparinised tubes. A BD FACSAria II was used to sort naive, central memory, regulatory and stem cell-like memory CD4+ T cells with a panel that included CD45RO, CCR7, CD25, CD127, CD95 and CD27. All sorted populations exceeded 95% purity. PBMCs were isolated right away by Lymphoprep density gradient centrifugation and were stained directly, without culture. So that batch effects would be minimized, each experiment stained and sorted samples in pairs, pairing one healthy donor with one patient. The High Capacity cDNA Reverse Transcription Kit was used to reverse transcribe all of the isolated RNA, meaning that expressed TCRB transcripts were what got sequenced. Deep immunoSEQ sequencing was performed on naive, central memory and regulatory T cell samples, with an average of around 3.5 million total reads per sample. Sorted cells were lysed in RLT buffer and RNA was extracted with DNase-treated RNeasy Micro or Mini kits, depending on cell number. To prevent cross-contamination, each cell subset was processed individually, whereas patient and healthy donor samples were processed jointly. TCRB sequences were amplified from cDNA with the immunoSEQ multiplex PCR, producing 87-bp fragments spanning the CDR3 region. Sequencing of the amplicons was performed on the Illumina HiSeq platform. The authors' pipeline ran thus. PCR bias was computationally corrected using synthetic template baselines, reads within Hamming distance 2 were collapsed, and singletons that could not be merged were discarded. Reads were aligned to IMGT to assign V, D and J genes, CDR3 length, and insertions or deletions at six rearrangement sites. Within each subset, clonotype counts were normalized to the number of sorted cells before true diversity and Gini coefficients were calculated with the tcR R package. Repertoire sharing was quantified using the overlap coefficient calculated on TCRB nucleotide sequences. This is the immuneACCESS table as TCRdb keeps it, with only in-frame sequences that have V and J called. A part of the clones is gone; compared with another copy, unresolved V genes explain less than half, and the rest is unexplained. V, J and clone size were drawn from that table, and D and trimming were deduced from the DNA. This sample holds over 150,000 clones; 6.5% to 8.5% were observed only once. More than 0.5% of the sample is held by the ten biggest clonotypes.

This clone was recorded a few times. The clone's antigen remains unknown. No base quality information exists; no much larger clone differs at one position. Sequencing input: central memory CD4+ T cells from blood. Recombination linked TRBV7-8 to TRBJ1-6; the D gene is perhaps TRBD1, on 5 matching bases. The receptor was isolated from a young woman with type 1 diabetes. The nucleotides are TGTGCCAGCAGCTTAACTTCGGGGGGTTCACCCCTCCACTTT. The resulting protein is CASSLTSGGSPLHF.